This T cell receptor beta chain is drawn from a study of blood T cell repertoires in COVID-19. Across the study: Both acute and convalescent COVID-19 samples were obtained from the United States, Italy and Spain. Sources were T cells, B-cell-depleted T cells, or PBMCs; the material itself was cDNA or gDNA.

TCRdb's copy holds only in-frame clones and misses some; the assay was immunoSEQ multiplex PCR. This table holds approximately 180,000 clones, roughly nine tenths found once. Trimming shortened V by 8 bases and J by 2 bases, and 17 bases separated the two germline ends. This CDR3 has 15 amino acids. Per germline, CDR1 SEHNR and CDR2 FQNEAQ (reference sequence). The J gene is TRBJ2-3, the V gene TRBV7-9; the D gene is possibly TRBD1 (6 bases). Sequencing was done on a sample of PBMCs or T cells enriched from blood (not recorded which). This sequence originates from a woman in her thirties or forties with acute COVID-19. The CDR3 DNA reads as TGTGCCAGCCTCCCGCTACAGGGTCTCACAGATACGCAGTATTTT. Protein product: CASLPLQGLTDTQYF.